This entry concerns a single T cell receptor (beta chain). This sample was taken from a study of T cell responses to AZD1222 COVID-19 vaccine. The CDR3 runs 16 residues. Some clones are missing from TCRdb's copy, which holds only in-frame ones; the method was immunoSEQ multiplex PCR. This sample has about 94,000 clones, with roughly 90% found just once. The sample consisted of peripheral blood, taken 28 days after the second AZD1222 dose. V is TRBV12-2 and J is TRBJ1-2; whether TRBD1, the table's D call, matches the DNA was not checked. TRBV12-2 is marked as a pseudogene. The receptor comes from an adult who received the AZD1222 COVID-19 vaccine. DNA for the CDR3: TGTGCAAGTCGCTTACCGTCCCGGCGGACAAGCTATGGCTACACCTTC. Its translation: CASRLPSRRTSYGYTF.